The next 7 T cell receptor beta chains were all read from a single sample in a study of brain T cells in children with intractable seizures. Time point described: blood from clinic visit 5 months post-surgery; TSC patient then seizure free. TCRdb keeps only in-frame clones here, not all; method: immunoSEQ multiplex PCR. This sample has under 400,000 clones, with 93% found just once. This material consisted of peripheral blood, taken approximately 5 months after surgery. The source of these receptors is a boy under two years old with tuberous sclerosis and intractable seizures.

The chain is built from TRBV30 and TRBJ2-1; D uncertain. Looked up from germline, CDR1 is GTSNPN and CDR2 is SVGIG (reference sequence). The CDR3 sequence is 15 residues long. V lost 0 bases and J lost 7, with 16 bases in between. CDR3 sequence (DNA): TGTGCCTGGAGTGTACTGAGCGTGAGTGAAAATGAGCAGTTCTTC. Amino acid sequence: CAWSVLSVSENEQFF.

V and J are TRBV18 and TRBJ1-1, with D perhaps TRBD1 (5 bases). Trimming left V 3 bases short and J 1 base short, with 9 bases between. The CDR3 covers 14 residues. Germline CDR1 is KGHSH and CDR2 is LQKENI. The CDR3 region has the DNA TGTGCCAGCTCACCTGACAGATCGAACACTGAAGCTTTCTTT. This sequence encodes CASSPDRSNTEAFF.

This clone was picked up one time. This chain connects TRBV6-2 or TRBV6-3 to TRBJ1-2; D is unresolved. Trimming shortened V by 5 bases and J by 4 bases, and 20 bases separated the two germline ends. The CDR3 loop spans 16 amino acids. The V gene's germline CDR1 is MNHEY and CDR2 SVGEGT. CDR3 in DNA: TGTGCCAGCAGTCCCGACCTACTGGACTTGATCTATGGCTACACCTTC. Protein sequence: CASSPDLLDLIYGYTF.

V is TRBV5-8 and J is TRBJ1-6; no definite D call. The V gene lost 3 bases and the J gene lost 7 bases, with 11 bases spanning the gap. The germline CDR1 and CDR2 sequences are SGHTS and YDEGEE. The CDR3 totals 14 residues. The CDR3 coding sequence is TGTGCCAGCAGCTACGGGTCAGAAAATTCACCCCTCCACTTT. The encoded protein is CASSYGSENSPLHF. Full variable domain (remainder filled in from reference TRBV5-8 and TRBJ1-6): EAGVTQSPTHLIKTRGQQATLRCSPISGHTSVYWYQQALGLGLQFLLWYDEGEERNRGNFPPRFSGRQFPNYSSELNVNALELEDSALYLCASSYGSENSPLHFGNGTRLTVT.

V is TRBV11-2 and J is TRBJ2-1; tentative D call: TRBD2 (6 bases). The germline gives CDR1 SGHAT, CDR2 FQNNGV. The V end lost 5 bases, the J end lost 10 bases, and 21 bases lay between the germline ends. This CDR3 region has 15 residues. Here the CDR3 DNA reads TGTGCCAGCAGCGTTTCCGGGACTCCCTCTCAAGAGCAGTTCTTC. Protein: CASSVSGTPSQEQFF.

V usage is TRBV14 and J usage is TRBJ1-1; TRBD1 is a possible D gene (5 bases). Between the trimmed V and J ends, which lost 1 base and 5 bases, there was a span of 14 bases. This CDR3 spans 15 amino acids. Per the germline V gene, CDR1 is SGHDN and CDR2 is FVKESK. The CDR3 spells CASSQAAGRSTEAFF. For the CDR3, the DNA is TGTGCCAGCAGCCAAGCGGCAGGGAGGAGTACTGAAGCTTTCTTT.

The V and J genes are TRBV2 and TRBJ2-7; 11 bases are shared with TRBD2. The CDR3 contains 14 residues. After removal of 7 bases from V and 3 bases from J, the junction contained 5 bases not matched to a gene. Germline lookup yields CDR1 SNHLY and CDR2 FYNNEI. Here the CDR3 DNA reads TGTGCCAGCAACCCGACTAGCGGGATCTACGAGCAGTACTTC. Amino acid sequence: CASNPTSGIYEQYF.